This T cell receptor beta chain was observed in a study of T-cell reconstitution after alpha-beta-depleted transplantation in children. Unique molecular identifiers were incorporated when the TCRbeta library was constructed. TCRdb reprocessed the PCR reads with MiXCR, giving one entry per CDR3 protein. The data hold roughly 160,000 distinct CDR3 sequences, with 11% observed a single time. CDR3 size: 12 residues. The germline V gene encodes CDR1 SGHTA and CDR2 FQGNSA. V gave up 1 base and J gave up 8 bases, with 7 bases separating them. Overall study results and limits: As was reported, about two months after transplant, alpha-beta T cells came from several hundred expanded graft clones. At one year after transplant, newly produced T cells mostly accounted for T-cell counts and diversity. Elevated TCRbeta diversity at day 60 was traced, in some patients, to surviving recipient T cells and thymic progenitors.

Comments on this clonotype: Its antigen is unidentified.

This clonotype was obtained from a boy aged 2 to 10 with acute myeloid leukemia, due to receive a stem cell transplant. The sample here was PBMCs, taken before TCRalphabeta/CD19-depleted stem cell transplant. V gene TRBV7-2 combines with J gene TRBJ2-3; D is perhaps TRBD1 or TRBD2 (5 bases each). The CDR3 spells CASSLGGSTQYF. CDR3 in DNA: TGTGCCAGCAGCTTAGGGGGGTCTACGCAGTATTTT.